This T cell receptor (beta chain) was captured in a study of lymphopenia after photon versus proton radiotherapy. Study-level results: Larger post-nadir TCR diversity loss correlated inversely with survival in deceased patients.

The CDR3 sequence is 16 residues long. Germline V gives CDR1 MNHEY, CDR2 SVGAGI. The ends were cut back, 2 bases at V and 2 bases at J, with 16 bases in the middle. Produced via immunoSEQ multiplex PCR; TCRdb's table is partial and in-frame only. The sample has some 170,000 clones, 80% to 90% seen once. Concerning this clone itself: The target antigen is unknown.

The sequenced sample was peripheral blood, obtained from a patient treated with photon-based radiotherapy. J is TRBJ2-7 and V is TRBV6-5; TRBD2 is a possible D gene (6 bases). The receptor was isolated from a man aged 50-59 years with gastric cancer. As DNA, the CDR3 is TGTGCCAGCAGTTACCGTCTCGCGGGAAGGGCCTACGAGCAGTACTTC. Amino acids: CASSYRLAGRAYEQYF.